These T cell receptor beta chains were read from a single sample in a study of blood T cell repertoires in COVID-19. The repertoire was sequenced with immunoSEQ multiplex PCR; TCRdb's copy has only in-frame clones and lacks some. Here the sample spans roughly 190,000 clones, roughly 81% being singletons. Sequencing was performed on peripheral blood. Source of these receptors: a woman in her 70s with active or convalescent COVID-19. Both conserved end residues are part of each CDR3. D genes are given only for firm matches. Size values are once, few and many counts, or a class for expanded clones, and some rows have none.

cdr3_aa v_call clone_size d_call j_call
CASSSRDRAVNEQFF TRBV5-4 . TRBD1 TRBJ2-1
CASSVSGAAYNEQFF TRBV18 once TRBD2 TRBJ2-1
CASSSGQGVAFF TRBV7-9 once TRBD1 TRBJ1-1
CASSQDPRLYSGSASSYEQYF TRBV3-1/TRBV3-2 . TRBD2 TRBJ2-7
CASSPRASGTLHESYNEQFF TRBV27 . TRBD2 TRBJ2-1
CASSGGGETQYF TRBV6-6 . TRBD2 TRBJ2-5
CSVDRRAGGPGNEQFF TRBV29-1 . TRBD2 TRBJ2-1
CSVEWGDYEQYF TRBV29-1 . . TRBJ2-7
CASNKREGRDEQFF TRBV5-4 . TRBD2 TRBJ2-1
CASSPGLAGIHEQYF TRBV18 . TRBD2 TRBJ2-7
CASSQGVGDQPQHF TRBV18 . . TRBJ1-5
CASSGREYQETQYF TRBV9 . . TRBJ2-5
CASSPTRASGWDTQYF TRBV28 . TRBD2 TRBJ2-3
CASSIPGQGRYEQYF TRBV19 . TRBD1 TRBJ2-7
CASSSRAGVRNEQFF TRBV7-6 . TRBD2 TRBJ2-1
CASSLGGQGQYGYTF TRBV5-1 . TRBD1 TRBJ1-2
CASQTGEVTQYF TRBV2 . TRBD1 TRBJ2-5
CASSWTGSNYGYTF TRBV28 few TRBD1 TRBJ1-2
CASRARVNYGYTF TRBV2 once . TRBJ1-2
CASSPGNSKNIQYF TRBV28 . . TRBJ2-4
CASSLSLIDSPLHF TRBV27 . . TRBJ1-6
CATRGGPESYSNQPQHF TRBV24-1 . . TRBJ1-5
CAISFGQGAIGYTF TRBV10-3 . TRBD1 TRBJ1-2